This record concerns one T cell receptor beta chain sequence. Antigen: not known. These data are taken from a study of monozygotic twins with cystic fibrosis. Study-wide context: With roughly 16 PCR cycles, barcoded libraries came from about 3.2 micrograms of fragmented DNA.

Findings and limits, study-wide: Unrelated CF individuals shared fewer identical clonotypes than monozygotic CF twins. In 13 of 16 pairs, V gene usage was closest to the co-twin's.

This table comes from immunoSEQ multiplex PCR, and its TCRdb copy is limited to in-frame clones, with some not included. The sample includes roughly 12,000 clones, 70% to 90% of them seen just once. The material sequenced was blood. The sequence was obtained from a man between 18 and 29 years old with cystic fibrosis.

The CDR3 reads CASSSRDRGVNQPQHF. CDR3 sequence (DNA): TGTGCCAGCAGCTCAAGGGACAGGGGAGTTAATCAGCCCCAGCATTTT. This chain links TRBV7-8 with TRBJ1-5; 10 bases line up with TRBD1. The CDR3 length is 16 residues. CDR1 is SGHVS and CDR2 is FQNEAQ in the germline V gene. Trimming cost V 4 bases and J 4 bases; bases outside gene matches: 7.